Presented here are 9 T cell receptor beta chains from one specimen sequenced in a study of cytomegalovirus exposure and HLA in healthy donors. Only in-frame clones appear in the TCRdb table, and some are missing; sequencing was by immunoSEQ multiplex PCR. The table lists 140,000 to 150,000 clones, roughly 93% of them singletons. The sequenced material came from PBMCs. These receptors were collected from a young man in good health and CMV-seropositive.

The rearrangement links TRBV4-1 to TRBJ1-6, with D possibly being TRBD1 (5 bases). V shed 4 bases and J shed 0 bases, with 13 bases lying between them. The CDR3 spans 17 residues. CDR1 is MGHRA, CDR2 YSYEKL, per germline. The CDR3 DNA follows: TGCGCCAGCAGCCCCAACGGGGGGAACTCCTATAATTCACCCCTCCACTTT. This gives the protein CASSPNGGNSYNSPLHF.

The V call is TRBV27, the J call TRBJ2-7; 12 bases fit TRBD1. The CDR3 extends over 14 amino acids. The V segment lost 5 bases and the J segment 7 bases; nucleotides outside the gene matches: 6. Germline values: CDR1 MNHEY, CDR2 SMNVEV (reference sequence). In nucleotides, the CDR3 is TGTGCCAGCAGTGGCGGGACAGGGGGCTGGGAGCAGTACTTC. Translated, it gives CASSGGTGGWEQYF.

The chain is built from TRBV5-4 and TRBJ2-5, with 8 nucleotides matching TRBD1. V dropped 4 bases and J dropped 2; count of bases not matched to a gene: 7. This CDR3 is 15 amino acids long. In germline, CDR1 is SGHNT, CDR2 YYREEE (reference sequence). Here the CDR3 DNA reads TGTGCCAGCAGCCACCGGGACAGGAATCAAGAGACCCAGTACTTC. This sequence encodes CASSHRDRNQETQYF.

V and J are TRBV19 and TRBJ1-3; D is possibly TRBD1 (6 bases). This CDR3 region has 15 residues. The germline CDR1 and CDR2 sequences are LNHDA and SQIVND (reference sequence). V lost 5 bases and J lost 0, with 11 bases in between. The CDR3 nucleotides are TGTGCCAGTAGTTCACAGGGTTACTCTGGAAACACCATATATTTT. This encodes CASSSQGYSGNTIYF.

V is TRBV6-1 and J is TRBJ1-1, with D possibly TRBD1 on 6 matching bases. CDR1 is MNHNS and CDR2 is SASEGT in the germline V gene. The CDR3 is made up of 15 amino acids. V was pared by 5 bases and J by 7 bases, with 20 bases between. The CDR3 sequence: CASSPIHRTTGEAFF. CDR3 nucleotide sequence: TGTGCCAGCAGTCCTATCCATCGAACGACAGGTGAAGCTTTCTTT.

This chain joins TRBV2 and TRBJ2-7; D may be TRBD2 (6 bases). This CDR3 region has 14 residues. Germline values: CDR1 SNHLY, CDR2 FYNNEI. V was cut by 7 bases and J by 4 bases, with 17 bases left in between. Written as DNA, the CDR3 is TGTGCCAGCATTAAGGGACTGGGTATATACGAGCAGTACTTC. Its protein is CASIKGLGIYEQYF. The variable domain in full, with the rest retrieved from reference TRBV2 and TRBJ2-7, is EPEVTQTPSHQVTQMGQEVILRCVPISNHLYFYWYRQILGQKVEFLVSFYNNEISEKSEIFDDQFSVERPDGSNFTLKIRSTKLEDSAMYFCASIKGLGIYEQYFGPGTRLTVT.

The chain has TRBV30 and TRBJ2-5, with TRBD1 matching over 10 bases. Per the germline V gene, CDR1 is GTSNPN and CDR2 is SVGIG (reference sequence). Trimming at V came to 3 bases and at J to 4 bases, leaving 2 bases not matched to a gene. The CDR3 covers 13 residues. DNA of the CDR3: TGTGCCTGGAGCGACAGGGGGCGAGAGACCCAGTACTTC. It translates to CAWSDRGRETQYF.

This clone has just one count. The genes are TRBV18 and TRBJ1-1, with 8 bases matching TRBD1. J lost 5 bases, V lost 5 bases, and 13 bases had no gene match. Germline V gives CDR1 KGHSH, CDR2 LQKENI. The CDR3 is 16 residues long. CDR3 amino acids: CASSIRAGGAKTEAFF. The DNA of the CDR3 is TGTGCCAGCTCAATCAGGGCAGGGGGCGCGAAGACTGAAGCTTTCTTT. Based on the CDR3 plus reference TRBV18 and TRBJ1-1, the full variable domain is NAGVMQNPRHLVRRRGQEARLRCSPMKGHSHVYWYRQLPEEGLKFMVYLQKENIIDESGMPKERFSAEFPKEGPSILRIQQVVRGDSAAYFCASSIRAGGAKTEAFFGQGTRLTVV.

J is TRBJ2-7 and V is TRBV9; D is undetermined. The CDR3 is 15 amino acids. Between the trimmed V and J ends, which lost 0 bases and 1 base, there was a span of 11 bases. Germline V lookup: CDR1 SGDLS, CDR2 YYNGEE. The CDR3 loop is CASSVGQAISYEQYF. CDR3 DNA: TGTGCCAGCAGCGTAGGGCAGGCGATATCCTACGAGCAGTACTTC. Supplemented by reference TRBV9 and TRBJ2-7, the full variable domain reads DSGVTQTPKHLITATGQRVTLRCSPRSGDLSVYWYQQSLDQGLQFLIQYYNGEERAKGNILERFSAQQFPDLHSELNLSSLELGDSALYFCASSVGQAISYEQYFGPGTRLTVT.